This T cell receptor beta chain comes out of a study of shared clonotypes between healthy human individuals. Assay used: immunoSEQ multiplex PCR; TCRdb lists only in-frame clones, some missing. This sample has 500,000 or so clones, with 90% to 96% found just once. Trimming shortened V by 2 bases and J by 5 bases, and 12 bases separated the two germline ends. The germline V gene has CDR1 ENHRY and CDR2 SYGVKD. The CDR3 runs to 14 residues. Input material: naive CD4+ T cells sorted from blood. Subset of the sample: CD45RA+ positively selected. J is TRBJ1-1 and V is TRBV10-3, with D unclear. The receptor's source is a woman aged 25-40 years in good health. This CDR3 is CAISEGEDETEAFF. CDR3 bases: TGTGCCATCAGTGAGGGGGAGGATGAGACTGAAGCTTTCTTT.